This T cell receptor (beta chain) was retrieved from a study of cytomegalovirus exposure and HLA in healthy donors. Points from the study as a whole: Most TCR sequences were uncommon, yet certain public TCRs appeared in many donors.

A word on this clone: Its antigen is unknown.

This CDR3 region has 13 residues. The V end lost 3 bases, the J end lost 2 bases, and 7 bases lay between the germline ends. Germline-derived CDR1 and CDR2 are MDHEN and SYDVKM. The data were produced by immunoSEQ multiplex PCR, yet TCRdb's version contains in-frame clones alone and is incomplete. The sample has some 210,000 clones, less than 90% seen once. The sequenced sample consisted of PBMCs. This receptor was taken from a woman aged 18-29 years in good health and CMV-seronegative. The chain uses TRBV28 and TRBJ1-2, with no clear D. The CDR3 DNA sequence: TGTGCCAGCAGTTTTCGGACGAACTATGGCTACACCTTC. This sequence encodes CASSFRTNYGYTF.